This T cell receptor (beta chain) was obtained from a study of technical replicates of blood from a few donors (dated by TCRdb to the late 2010s). From its cysteine to its phenylalanine, the CDR3 spans 15 amino acids. The DNA shown is the 45-base CDR3, in frame from base 1. According to the germline V gene (reference sequence), CDR1 reads SGHNT and CDR2 reads YYREEE. V was cut back by 4 bases and J by 0 bases, leaving a gap of 14 bases between them. Receptor amplification or capture employed the immunoSEQ multiplex PCR assay. The table was pulled from immuneACCESS by TCRdb, which kept in-frame rearrangements only. Such tables lose some clones; where checked, under half of the loss comes from unresolved V genes, and the rest has no known cause. This sample holds about 80,000 clones; around 94% were observed only once. The ten largest clones capture 0.38% of the sample. With regard to this clone: The clone's antigen remains unknown. One base away there is no much larger clone; base qualities are not given.

The sample consisted of T cells isolated from PBMCs. The chain is made from TRBV5-4 and TRBJ2-7; D gene: possibly TRBD2, on 6 matching bases. The clonotype was recovered from a human donor in good health. The DNA sequence is as follows: TGTGCCAGCAGCCGCGTATCCGGGAGCTCCTACGAGCAGTACTTC. Its product reads: CASSRVSGSSYEQYF.